A selection of T cell receptor beta chains follows, all from one sample in a study of shared clonotypes between healthy human individuals. TCRdb's table, derived via immunoSEQ multiplex PCR, lists solely in-frame clones and lacks some. Among approximately 530,000 clones listed, 96% were seen once. Sequenced: naive CD4+ T cells sorted from blood. The origin of the receptors is a young woman in good health. Each CDR3 is given with its conserved first and last residue. Each record gives: clone size, J gene, CDR3 length, V gene, D gene, CDR3 DNA, CDR3 protein. The D gene is left open where the match is weak. Only some rows state a clone size, as once, few, many or a class for expanded clones.

NA TRBJ1-5 15 TRBV6-5 TRBD1 TGTGCCAGCAGTCCCGGGACAGGCATTAATCAGCCCCAGCATTTT CASSPGTGINQPQHF
NA TRBJ2-1 9 TRBV2 NA TGTGCCAGCAACAGGGATCAGTTCTTC CASNRDQFF
NA TRBJ2-1 16 TRBV7-8 NA TGTGCCAGCAGCTACGAAGATAGACAGAGATACAATGAGCAGTTCTTC CASSYEDRQRYNEQFF
once TRBJ1-2 12 TRBV27 TRBD1 TGTGCCAGCAAAGGACAGGGCGGGGGCTACACCTTC CASKGQGGGYTF
NA TRBJ1-1 14 TRBV9 NA TGTGCCAGCAGCGTAGTAGGGGGTGACACTGAAGCTTTCTTT CASSVVGGDTEAFF
NA TRBJ2-5 13 TRBV28 NA TGTGCCAGCACCGTTCCCGGTTTTGAGACCCAGTACTTC CASTVPGFETQYF
NA TRBJ1-1 13 TRBV5-4 NA TGTGCCAGCAGCTTGTGGGGGGACACTGAAGCTTTCTTT CASSLWGDTEAFF
NA TRBJ2-2 16 TRBV18 TRBD1 TGTGCCAGCTCACTACTACAGGGGGTGAACACCGGGGAGCTGTTTTTT CASSLLQGVNTGELFF
NA TRBJ2-7 11 TRBV10-3 NA TGTGCCATCAGTGAGCAGTACGAGCAGTACTTC CAISEQYEQYF
NA TRBJ2-2 17 TRBV5-4 TRBD1 TGTGCCAGCAGCCCCGGGACAGGGGAGGTGGGCACCGGGGAGCTGTTTTTT CASSPGTGEVGTGELFF
once TRBJ1-1 14 TRBV5-5 TRBD1 TGTGCCAGCAGCCTGGACAGGCAATTTCCTGAAGCTTTCTTT CASSLDRQFPEAFF
NA TRBJ2-7 14 TRBV2 TRBD1 TGTGCCAGCACCTTACTGGGACAGGGTTTCGAGCAGTACTTC CASTLLGQGFEQYF
NA TRBJ2-3 15 TRBV7-7 TRBD2 TGTGCCAGCAGCCTTGGACTAGCGGGAGATGGTACGCAGTATTTT CASSLGLAGDGTQYF
NA TRBJ2-7 11 TRBV19 NA TGTGCCAGTAGCAACAAGTACGAGCAGTACTTC CASSNKYEQYF
NA TRBJ2-5 15 TRBV19 TRBD2 TGTGCCAGTAGTGTCCGGGGACTAGTAAAAGAGACCCAGTACTTC CASSVRGLVKETQYF
NA TRBJ2-7 13 TRBV7-6 NA TGTGCCAGCAGCTTCCAGGGTAGCTACGAGCAGTACTTC CASSFQGSYEQYF
NA TRBJ1-5 15 TRBV5-4 TRBD1 TGTGCCAGCAGCTTGGCGGGGACAGGGGGACAGCCCCAGCATTTT CASSLAGTGGQPQHF
NA TRBJ2-7 11 TRBV18 NA TGTGCCAGCTCACCAAACTACGAGCAGTACTTC CASSPNYEQYF
NA TRBJ2-7 14 TRBV15 TRBD1 TGTGCCACCAGCAGAGGACAGGGGCCATACGAGCAGTACTTC CATSRGQGPYEQYF
NA TRBJ2-3 15 TRBV2 NA TGTGCCAGCAACCGGAGGGGGGGTATCACAGATACGCAGTATTTT CASNRRGGITDTQYF
NA TRBJ2-3 16 TRBV11-2 TRBD2 TGTGCCAGCAGCTTTACCTCGGGAGGGAACACAGATACGCAGTATTTT CASSFTSGGNTDTQYF
once TRBJ2-5 13 TRBV6-5 NA TGTGCCACCGGAGCGGACCCCAGGGAGACCCAGTACTTC CATGADPRETQYF
once TRBJ2-1 16 TRBV5-4 TRBD2 TGTGCCAGCAGCGCAAGCGGGGCCCGACCAGACGATGAGCAGTTCTTC CASSASGARPDDEQFF
NA TRBJ2-6 17 TRBV19 NA TGTGCCAGTAGTATCGGTGGGGCTAGCTCTGGGGCCAACGTCCTGACTTTC CASSIGGASSGANVLTF
NA TRBJ2-7 15 TRBV6-5 NA TGTGCCAGCAGTTATTCACCCGGGGATTCCTACGAGCAGTACTTC CASSYSPGDSYEQYF
NA TRBJ2-7 14 TRBV30 TRBD2 TGTGCCTTAAAAACTAGCGGGAGGGCGGGCGAGCAGTACTTC CALKTSGRAGEQYF
NA TRBJ2-3 14 TRBV27 NA TGTGCCAGCAGTTTATCGGCGGGTGCGGATACGCAGTATTTT CASSLSAGADTQYF
NA TRBJ2-3 15 TRBV28 TRBD1 TGTGCCAGCAGTCGAGACAGGGGGCATCGAAATACGCAGTATTTT CASSRDRGHRNTQYF
NA TRBJ2-7 14 TRBV29-1 TRBD2 TGCAGCGTCCGACTAGCGGGAGGTTCCTACGAGCAGTACTTC CSVRLAGGSYEQYF
NA TRBJ2-7 15 TRBV28 NA TGTGCCAGCACCCGTTTCGGGACACTCTCCTACGAGCAGTACTTC CASTRFGTLSYEQYF
few TRBJ1-1 14 TRBV7-9 NA TGTGCCAGCAGCTTAGCAGGGGGAAACACTGAAGCTTTCTTT CASSLAGGNTEAFF
NA TRBJ2-5 14 TRBV29-1 NA TGCAGCGCCGAAAGAGTAGGAGCGGTGCGGACCCAGTACTTC CSAERVGAVRTQYF
NA TRBJ1-4 14 TRBV19 NA TGTGCCAGTAGTATGTTGGGGAGTAATGAAAAACTGTTTTTT CASSMLGSNEKLFF
NA TRBJ2-1 15 TRBV5-1 NA TGCGCCAGCAGCTTATCGGCGTTTGAAGACAATGAGCAGTTCTTC CASSLSAFEDNEQFF
NA TRBJ2-7 15 TRBV6-5 NA TGTGCCAGCAGTTACAGGAGGGGGGCTAACTACGAGCAGTACTTC CASSYRRGANYEQYF
NA TRBJ1-2 13 TRBV5-8 NA TGTGCCAGCAGCTTTGTGACAGGCAATGGCTACACCTTC CASSFVTGNGYTF
NA TRBJ2-7 11 TRBV10-3 NA TGTGCCATCAGTGAGTCGAGGGAGCAGTACTTC CAISESREQYF
NA TRBJ2-7 14 TRBV5-4 TRBD2 TGTGCCAGCAGCTTGCAGCGGGAGGGCCACGAGCAGTACTTC CASSLQREGHEQYF
NA TRBJ1-2 15 TRBV5-4 NA TGTGCCAGCAGCTCCCCGTTTGAAGCTAACTATGGCTACACCTTC CASSSPFEANYGYTF
NA TRBJ1-1 12 TRBV6-1 NA TGTGCCAGCAGTGAAGGTTTCACTGAAGCTTTCTTT CASSEGFTEAFF
NA TRBJ2-1 13 TRBV18 TRBD2 TGTGCCAGCTCCAGGACTAGCGGGAGGGGGCAGTTCTTC CASSRTSGRGQFF
NA TRBJ2-1 16 TRBV7-6 NA TGTGCCAGCAGCTTCACGTCGGGGGACATCTACAATGAGCAGTTCTTC CASSFTSGDIYNEQFF
NA TRBJ2-1 14 TRBV11-2 NA TGTGCCAGCAGCCCTAAGGCAGGTAGTAATGAGCAGTTCTTC CASSPKAGSNEQFF
NA TRBJ1-1 14 TRBV6-1 NA TGTGCCAGCAGGAACAGGCGAATGAACACTGAAGCTTTCTTT CASRNRRMNTEAFF
NA TRBJ2-1 14 TRBV29-1 NA TGCAGCGTTGTCCTATTGAGGTTGGCTAGTGAGCAGTTCTTC CSVVLLRLASEQFF
once TRBJ1-2 14 TRBV9 TRBD1 TGTGCCAGCAGCGTAGACCAGGGGGTCTATGGCTACACCTTC CASSVDQGVYGYTF
NA TRBJ1-2 14 TRBV5-1 TRBD1 TGCGCCAGCAGCTTATCACAGGGGGCCAGTGGCTACACCTTC CASSLSQGASGYTF
few TRBJ1-5 11 TRBV6-5 NA TGTGCCGCACCCTTAGGGGATCCCCAGCATTTT CAAPLGDPQHF
NA TRBJ2-7 11 TRBV28 NA TGTGCCAGCACCGACCGCTACGAGCAGTACTTC CASTDRYEQYF